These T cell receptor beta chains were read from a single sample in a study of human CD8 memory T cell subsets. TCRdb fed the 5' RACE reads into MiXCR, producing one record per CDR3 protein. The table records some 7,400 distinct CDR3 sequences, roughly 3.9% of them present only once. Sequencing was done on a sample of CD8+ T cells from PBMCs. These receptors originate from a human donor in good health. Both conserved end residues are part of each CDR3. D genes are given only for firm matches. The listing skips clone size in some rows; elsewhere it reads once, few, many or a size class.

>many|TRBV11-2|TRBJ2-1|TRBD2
CASSLGTGGGNEQFF
TGTGCCAGCAGCTTAGGTACGGGGGGAGGCAATGAGCAGTTCTTC
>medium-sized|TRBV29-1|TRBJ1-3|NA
CSVEKGEIGNTIYF
TGCAGCGTTGAAAAGGGAGAGATTGGAAACACCATATATTTT
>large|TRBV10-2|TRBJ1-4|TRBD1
CASSGTENEKLFF
TGCGCCAGTTCCGGGACAGAGAATGAAAAACTGTTTTTT
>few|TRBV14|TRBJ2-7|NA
CASSTLGAEHYEQYF
TGTGCCAGCAGCACCCTCGGGGCGGAGCACTACGAGCAGTACTTC
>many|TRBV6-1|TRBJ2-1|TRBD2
CASSEEAAGAGNEQFF
TGTGCCAGCAGTGAAGAAGCGGCGGGAGCGGGGAATGAGCAGTTCTTC
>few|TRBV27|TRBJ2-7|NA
CASRGEDNSYEQYF
TGTGCCAGCAGGGGCGAGGATAACTCCTACGAGCAGTACTTC
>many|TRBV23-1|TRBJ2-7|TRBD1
CASSPLGQGIIGSEQYF
TGCGCCAGCAGTCCCCTGGGACAGGGAATTATAGGAAGCGAGCAGTACTTC
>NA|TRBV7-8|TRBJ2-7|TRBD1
CASSFEGQGRAEQYF
TGTGCCAGCAGCTTTGAAGGACAGGGAAGGGCCGAGCAGTACTTC
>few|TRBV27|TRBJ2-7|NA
CASSSSPYEQYF
TGTGCCAGCAGTTCAAGTCCCTACGAGCAGTACTTC
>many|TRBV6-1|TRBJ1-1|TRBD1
CASTDRARRPILERMNTEAFF
TGTGCCAGCACGGACAGGGCGAGAAGGCCGATCCTTGAACGGATGAACACTGAAGCTTTCTTT
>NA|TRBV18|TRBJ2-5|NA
CASSPPQGETQYF
TGTGCCAGCTCACCACCCCAAGGAGAGACCCAGTACTTC
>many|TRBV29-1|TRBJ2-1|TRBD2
CSVEVRGTSGNSYEQFF
TGCAGCGTTGAAGTCCGGGGGACTAGCGGGAATTCTTATGAGCAGTTCTTC
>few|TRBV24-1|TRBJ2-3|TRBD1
CATRRQGDMDTQYF
TGTGCCACCAGGCGACAGGGGGATATGGATACGCAGTATTTT
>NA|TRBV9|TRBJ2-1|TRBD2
CASSVELAGSFNEQFF
TGTGCCAGCAGCGTAGAACTAGCGGGTTCCTTCAATGAGCAGTTCTTC
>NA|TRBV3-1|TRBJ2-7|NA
CASQGSYGLSSYEQYF
TGTGCCAGCCAAGGATCTTACGGATTGAGCTCCTACGAGCAGTACTTC